Given below is one T cell receptor (beta chain) in context. This clonotype was seen ten or more times. This receptor's antigen is unknown. No qualities accompany the bases; no much larger clone lies one base away. The CDR3 sequence holds 15 residues, the cysteine and phenylalanine included. The entry retains the CDR3 DNA only, 45 bases that are in frame from base 1. V is pruned by 5 bases and J by 4 bases, leaving 6 bases of the junction without a gene match. CDR1 and CDR2 are read off the germline V gene (reference sequence) as SEHNR and FQNEAQ. These data are taken from a study of early T cells in non-severe SARS-CoV-2 infection (dated by TCRdb to the early 2020s). Notes on the research overall: Because TCR sequencing relied on bulk RNA taken from unsorted whole blood, pairing of alpha and beta chains was not possible.

A case-control design nested within a healthcare worker cohort in London, UK, was used, with weekly nasopharyngeal swab PCR tests and blood sampling performed. Healthcare workers were recruited between 23 and 31 March 2020, during the week of the UK lockdown, and were followed weekly for up to about 15 weeks. The receptor library was made with 5' RACE. Sequencing relied on a NextSeq 500. In the TCR library protocol, unique molecular identifiers were attached to individual cDNA molecules to correct for PCR bias and sequencing error. TCR alpha and beta chains were both sequenced, and the abundances of alpha and beta sequences in each sample were closely correlated with each other. Per the authors' processing: Decombinator V4 was used to annotate TCR sequences for V gene, J gene and CDR3. Expanded TCRs were defined as changing significantly between any two time points under a Poisson model with p below 0.0001. TCR abundances were normalised to the total number of TCRs sequenced per sample and expressed as counts per million. TRAV1-2 paired with TRAJ12, TRAJ20 or TRAJ33 defined MAIT TCRs, while TRAV10 paired with TRAJ18 defined iNKT TCRs. A search of VDJdb, accessed on 1 November 2021, was run for TCRs annotated to CMV, EBV and SARS-CoV-2, with TCRs annotated for multiple antigens excluded. TCRdb passed the public sequencing reads through fastp at Q25 and MiXCR, retaining productive beta sequences. When rows share a CDR3 protein, they turn into one entry using the most common DNA and genes. The V and J calls were not made by the authors but by TCRdb's processing. The sample has approximately 84,000 distinct CDR3 sequences on record, around 14% of them singletons. Together, the top ten hold roughly 6% of the sample.

On the study overall, not on this receptor specifically: VDJdb matching was skewed toward anti-spike CD8 responses and likely underestimated virus-specific expansions, missing private and CD4 specificities.

Sample: whole blood. The TCR sequence derives from an adult who was a healthcare worker with PCR-confirmed SARS-CoV-2 infection or an uninfected control (not recorded which). The V and J segments used are TRBV7-9 and TRBJ2-2, and 8 junctional nucleotides match TRBD1. CDR3 sequence: CASSHNRGSTGELFF. The nucleotide sequence is TGTGCCAGCAGCCATAACAGGGGGAGCACCGGGGAGCTGTTTTTT.